This passage covers 4 T cell receptor beta chains from one sample sequenced in a study of regulatory T cells in long-lasting Graves disease. Arm-PCR of CDR3 regions with iRepertoire HTBI primers generated TCR beta libraries. Each CDR3 protein gets one entry after TCRdb re-called the multiplex PCR reads with MiXCR. Of roughly 400,000 distinct CDR3 sequences in the sample, around 20% were seen once. Described time point: persistent/refractory GD, antithyroid drugs over 5 years with positive TRAb. From PBMCs, RNA was extracted and then used to make the TCR library. This material consisted of peripheral blood mononuclear cells (PBMCs), taken when the disease was refractory, from a patient treated with antithyroid drugs. All receptors derive from a female donor with Graves disease.

This clonotype has more than one count but fewer than ten. The CDR3 protein is CASSLNLGAEAFF. The CDR3 bases are TGCGCCAGCAGCTTGAATTTAGGAGCTGAAGCTTTCTTT. The rearrangement joins TRBV5-1 to TRBJ1-1, with no clear D. V gave up 1 base and J gave up 6 bases, with 10 bases separating them. This CDR3 comprises 13 residues. Germline V lookup: CDR1 SGHRS, CDR2 YFSETQ.

This clonotype was observed at least ten times. V and J are TRBV20-1 and TRBJ2-7, with D perhaps TRBD2 (6 bases). Trimming removed 1 base at V and 7 bases at J, with 14 bases between. Germline CDR1 DFQATT, CDR2 SNEGSKA (reference sequence). This CDR3 region has 13 residues. CDR3 DNA: TGCAGTGCTAGAGTGGGGGTGGCGGGAGAGCAGTACTTC. Its protein product is CSARVGVAGEQYF.

The gene calls are TRBV28 and TRBJ1-5, with 7 nucleotides matching TRBD1. Trimming took 4 bases from V and 2 from J; bases not matched to a gene: 5. The CDR3 covers 15 residues. Germline V CDR1 and CDR2: MDHEN, SYDVKM. The CDR3 coding sequence is TGTGCCAGCAGTTCCGCCGACAGGGGCAATCAGCCCCAGCATTTT. It codes for CASSSADRGNQPQHF.

The chain joins TRBV27 to TRBJ2-7, with 16 bases identical to TRBD2. This CDR3 has 16 amino acids. CDR1 is MNHEY and CDR2 is SMNVEV in the germline V gene (reference sequence). V was clipped by 4 bases and J by 5 bases; unmatched bases: 5. The CDR3 DNA reads TGTGCCAGCAGTTCCGGGACTAGCGGGAGGGTGGACGAGCAGTACTTC. Its translation is CASSSGTSGRVDEQYF.